Each of the 18 T cell receptor beta chains below was sequenced from the same sample in a study of memory CD8 T cells in hepatitis C reinfection. Produced via immunoSEQ multiplex PCR; TCRdb's table is partial and in-frame only. This table has 40,000 to 60,000 clones, roughly 89% appearing once. Time point: pre-reinfection, 55 to 20 weeks before reinfection detection. TCR sequencing was done directly ex vivo on sorted cells, without expansion in vitro. What was sequenced was naive CD8+ T cells sorted from blood. These receptors originate from a man aged 18 to 29 with hepatitis C virus infection.

V and J are TRBV30 and TRBJ1-1; tentative D call: TRBD1 (5 bases). The CDR3 covers 11 residues. V lost 2 bases and J 8 bases, leaving 9 bases between the germline ends. Germline assignment: CDR1 GTSNPN and CDR2 SVGIG (reference sequence). The CDR3 nucleotides read TGTGCCTGGAGTATACACAGGGAAGCTTTCTTT. It is translated as CAWSIHREAFF.

The gene calls are TRBV5-4 and TRBJ2-7; tentatively, D is TRBD1 (8 bases). Between the trimmed V and J ends, which lost 3 bases and 5 bases, there was a span of 15 bases. The CDR3 extends over 14 amino acids. CDR1 is SGHNT, CDR2 YYREEE, per germline (reference sequence). In nucleotides, the CDR3 is TGTGCCAGCAGCTACCAGGGGGCGGGGGACGAGCAGTACTTC. Amino acid sequence: CASSYQGAGDEQYF. The variable domain in full, completed from reference TRBV5-4 and TRBJ2-7, reads ETGVTQSPTHLIKTRGQQVTLRCSSQSGHNTVSWYQQALGQGPQFIFQYYREEENGRGNFPPRFSGLQFPNYSSELNVNALELDDSALYLCASSYQGAGDEQYFGPGTRLTVT.

The genes are TRBV29-1 and TRBJ2-5, with 7 bases that match TRBD1. V lost 3 bases and J lost 10; bases outside the gene matches: 20. CDR1 and CDR2 (germline): SQVTM, ANQGSEA. The CDR3 has 16 residues. Here the CDR3 reads CSVEGSPGQIGLDQYF. In DNA, the CDR3 is TGCAGCGTTGAGGGGTCGCCGGGACAGATAGGGTTGGACCAGTACTTC. Supplemented by reference TRBV29-1 and TRBJ2-5, the full variable domain reads SAVISQKPSRDICQRGTSLTIQCQVDSQVTMMFWYRQQPGQSLTLIATANQGSEATYESGFVIDKFPISRPNLTFSTLTVSNMSPEDSSIYLCSVEGSPGQIGLDQYFGPGTRLLVL.

V usage is TRBV4-1 and J usage is TRBJ2-3; D is unresolved. Germline CDR1 is MGHRA and CDR2 is YSYEKL. The CDR3 extends over 13 amino acids. V gave up 6 bases and J gave up 0 bases, with 7 bases separating them. The CDR3 here is CASRAISTDTQYF. CDR3 nucleotide sequence: TGCGCCAGCAGGGCCATTAGCACAGATACGCAGTATTTT.

This rearrangement joins TRBV11-2 to TRBJ1-1; TRBD1 agrees at 9 bases. After removal of 5 bases from V and 3 bases from J, the junction contained 4 bases not matched to a gene. The CDR3 contains 14 residues. Germline V CDR1 and CDR2: SGHAT, FQNNGV. This CDR3 is CASSPDRGDTEAFF. The CDR3 DNA reads TGTGCCAGCAGCCCCGACAGGGGGGACACTGAAGCTTTCTTT.

Note on this clone: Additional DNA sequences in this sample encode the identical CDR3. This chain connects TRBV27 to TRBJ1-6; 7 positions agree with TRBD1. V gave up 6 bases and J gave up 4 bases; unmatched junction bases: 9. Germline V lookup: CDR1 MNHEY, CDR2 SMNVEV (reference sequence). There are 16 residues in the CDR3. CDR3 loop: CASSPGGQFYNSPLHF. The CDR3 region has the DNA TGTGCCAGCAGCCCCGGGGGACAGTTTTATAATTCACCCCTCCACTTT.

The chain recombines TRBV4-1 with TRBJ1-5; D is unresolved. The CDR3 contains 15 residues. V was shortened by 4 bases and J by 0 bases, with 10 bases between the two germline ends. CDR1 is MGHRA and CDR2 is YSYEKL in the germline V gene. CDR3 region: CASSPTEYSNQPQHF. DNA of the CDR3: TGCGCCAGCAGCCCTACAGAGTATAGCAATCAGCCCCAGCATTTT.

The J gene is TRBJ1-1, the V gene TRBV14; TRBD1 might be the D (6 bases). Trimming left V 5 bases short and J 5 bases short, with 12 bases between. CDR3 length equals 13 residues. CDR1 and CDR2 (germline): SGHDN, FVKESK. The CDR3 sequence is CASSDQGWTEAFF. The CDR3 nucleotides are TGTGCCAGCAGCGACCAGGGGTGGACTGAAGCTTTCTTT.

J is TRBJ2-1 and V is TRBV19; D not resolved. Germline lookup yields CDR1 LNHDA and CDR2 SQIVND (reference sequence). CDR3 length: 14 residues. Between the trimmed V and J ends, which lost 1 base and 0 bases, there was a span of 4 bases. This CDR3 reads CASSIVRSYNEQFF. CDR3 nucleotides: TGTGCCAGTAGTATAGTTCGCTCCTACAATGAGCAGTTCTTC.

This clone was seen a few times. The chain uses TRBV10-3 and TRBJ2-7, with a possible D match to TRBD2 (6 bases). V was trimmed by 0 bases and J by 1 base, leaving 13 bases between them. This CDR3 has 16 amino acids. Germline lookup yields CDR1 ENHRY and CDR2 SYGVKD. The CDR3 DNA reads TGTGCCATCAGTGAGTCGGCCAGGGAGGATTCCTACGAGCAGTACGTC. As protein: CAISESAREDSYEQYV.

The rearrangement links TRBV29-1 to TRBJ2-7; the D gene is possibly TRBD1 (6 bases). Germline lookup yields CDR1 SQVTM and CDR2 ANQGSEA. This CDR3 contains 13 residues. Trimming took 4 bases from V and 2 from J, leaving 12 bases between them. CDR3: CSVVTGNAYEQYF. CDR3 nucleotide sequence: TGCAGCGTTGTGACAGGCAACGCCTACGAGCAGTACTTC.

J is TRBJ2-1 and V is TRBV7-9, with TRBD1 matching 9 bases. V shed 4 bases and J 8 bases; nucleotides not matched to a gene: 6. The CDR3 runs to 14 residues. Looked up from germline, CDR1 is SEHNR and CDR2 is FQNEAQ (reference sequence). CDR3 sequence: CASSSGQGPHEQFF. Here the CDR3 DNA reads TGTGCCAGCAGCTCGGGACAGGGTCCTCATGAGCAGTTCTTC.

In regard to this clone: Distinct nucleotide sequences in the sample also encode this CDR3. V gene TRBV4-1 combines with J gene TRBJ2-1; 7 bases map to TRBD2. The V gene's germline CDR1 is MGHRA and CDR2 YSYEKL. The CDR3 length is 14 residues. Trimming at V came to 0 bases and at J to 10 bases, leaving 6 bases not matched to a gene. The CDR3 nucleotides are TGCGCCAGCAGCCAAGAAACCGGGACTAACGAGCAGTTCTTC. This encodes CASSQETGTNEQFF.

The chain recombines TRBV11-2 with TRBJ2-7; D might be TRBD1 (6 bases). The CDR3 runs 14 residues. Trimming cost V 4 bases and J 2 bases, with 12 bases left between them. Germline V gives CDR1 SGHAT, CDR2 FQNNGV. The CDR3 sequence is CASSSTGTTYEQYF. The CDR3 DNA is TGTGCCAGCAGCTCGACAGGAACTACCTACGAGCAGTACTTC.

Remarks on this clone: Other nucleotide sequences from this sample produce the same CDR3. The chain has TRBV28 and TRBJ1-1; D perhaps matches TRBD1 (5 bases). The length of the CDR3 is 13 residues. Per germline, CDR1 MDHEN and CDR2 SYDVKM. V was shortened by 5 bases and J by 8 bases, with 15 bases between the two germline ends. CDR3 amino acids: CASSLAQGTEAFF. CDR3 sequence (DNA): TGTGCCAGCAGTCTCGCTCAGGGAACAGAAGCTTTCTTT.

This clone was found once. The junction differs from germline at one of its ends, possibly a read error. The V and J genes are TRBV27 and TRBJ2-1; TRBD1 agrees at 7 bases. CDR3 size: 12 residues. From germline, CDR1 is MNHEY and CDR2 SMNVEV (reference sequence). The CDR3 protein is CASSLIGGDPIF. The CDR3 bases are TGTGCCAGCAGTTTAATAGGGGGCGACCCAATCTTC.

This chain joins TRBV13 and TRBJ2-1, with a possible D match to TRBD2 (6 bases). This CDR3 has 13 amino acids. Germline CDR1 reads PRHDT; CDR2 reads FYEKMQ (reference sequence). V lost 1 base, J lost 8 bases, and 9 bases lay in between. CDR3 sequence (DNA): TGTGCCAGCAGCTTAGAACGGGAGCATGAGCAGTTCTTC. Its protein product is CASSLEREHEQFF.

This chain joins TRBV6-5 and TRBJ1-2, with D possibly being TRBD1 (5 bases). Trimming removed 4 bases from V and 8 bases from J, with 14 bases in between. The CDR3 is 13 amino acids. Germline CDR1 MNHEY, CDR2 SVGAGI. CDR3 DNA: TGTGCCAGCAGTTCCGGTGGGGCGGGAGGCTACACCTTC. Amino acid sequence: CASSSGGAGGYTF.